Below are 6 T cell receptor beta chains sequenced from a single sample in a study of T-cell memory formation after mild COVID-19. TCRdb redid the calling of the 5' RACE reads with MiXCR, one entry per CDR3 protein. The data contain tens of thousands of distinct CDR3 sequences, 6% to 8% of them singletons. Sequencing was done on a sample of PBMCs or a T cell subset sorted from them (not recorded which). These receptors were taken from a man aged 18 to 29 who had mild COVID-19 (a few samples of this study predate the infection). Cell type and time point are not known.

CDR3 nucleotide sequence: TGTGCCATCAGTGAGTGGAGAAACAGGGTAGAGACCCAGTACTTC. Amino acid sequence: CAISEWRNRVETQYF. The gene calls are TRBV10-3 and TRBJ2-5; TRBD1 is a possible D gene (6 bases). Germline V CDR1 and CDR2: ENHRY, SYGVKD. V was pared by 1 base and J by 4 bases, with 13 bases between. This CDR3 has 15 amino acids.

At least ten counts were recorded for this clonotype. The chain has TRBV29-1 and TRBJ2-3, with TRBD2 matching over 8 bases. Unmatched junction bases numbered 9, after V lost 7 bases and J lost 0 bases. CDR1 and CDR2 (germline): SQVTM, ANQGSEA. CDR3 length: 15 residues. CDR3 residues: CSGRRTSPSTDTQYF. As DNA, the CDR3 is TGCAGCGGAAGGAGGACTAGCCCTAGCACAGATACGCAGTATTTT.

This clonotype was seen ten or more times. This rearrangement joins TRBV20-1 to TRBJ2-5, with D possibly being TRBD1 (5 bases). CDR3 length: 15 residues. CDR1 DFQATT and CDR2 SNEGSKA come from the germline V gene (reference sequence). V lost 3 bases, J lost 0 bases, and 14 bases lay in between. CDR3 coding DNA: TGCAGTGCTAGGGGGCAGTTAGCTGACCAAGAGACCCAGTACTTC. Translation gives CSARGQLADQETQYF.

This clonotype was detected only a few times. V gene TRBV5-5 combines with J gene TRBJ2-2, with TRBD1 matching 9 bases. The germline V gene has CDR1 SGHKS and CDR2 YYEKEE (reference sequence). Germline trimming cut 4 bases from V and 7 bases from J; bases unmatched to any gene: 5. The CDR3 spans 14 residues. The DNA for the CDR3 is TGTGCCAGCAGCCCACAGGGGGCCGGCGGGGAGCTGTTTTTT. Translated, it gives CASSPQGAGGELFF. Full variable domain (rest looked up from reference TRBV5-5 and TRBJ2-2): DAGVTQSPTHLIKTRGQQVTLRCSPISGHKSVSWYQQVLGQGPQFIFQYYEKEERGRGNFPDRFSARQFPNYSSELNVNALLLGDSALYLCASSPQGAGGELFFGEGSRLTVL.

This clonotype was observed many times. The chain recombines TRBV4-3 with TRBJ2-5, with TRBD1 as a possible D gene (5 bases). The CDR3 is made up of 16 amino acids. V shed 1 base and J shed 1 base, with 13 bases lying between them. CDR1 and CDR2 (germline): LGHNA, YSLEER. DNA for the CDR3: TGCGCCAGCAGCCAAGGGGCAGGGTATCCCCAAGAGACCCAGTACTTC. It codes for CASSQGAGYPQETQYF.

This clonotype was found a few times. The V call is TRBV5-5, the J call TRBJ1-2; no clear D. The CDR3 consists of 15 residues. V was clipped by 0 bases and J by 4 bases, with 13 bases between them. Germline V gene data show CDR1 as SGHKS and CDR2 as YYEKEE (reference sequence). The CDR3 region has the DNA TGTGCCAGCAGCTTGGAGGCAGTCCCTGGCTATGGCTACACCTTC. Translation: CASSLEAVPGYGYTF. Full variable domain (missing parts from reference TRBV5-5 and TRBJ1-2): DAGVTQSPTHLIKTRGQQVTLRCSPISGHKSVSWYQQVLGQGPQFIFQYYEKEERGRGNFPDRFSARQFPNYSSELNVNALLLGDSALYLCASSLEAVPGYGYTFGSGTRLTVV.